The rows below give T cell receptor beta chains drawn from one sample of a study of cytomegalovirus exposure and HLA in healthy donors. Sequencing used immunoSEQ multiplex PCR; TCRdb keeps in-frame clones, though not all of them. The data show 50,000 to 70,000 clones, with about 80% seen just once and about 4% held by the top ten. The sequencing sample was made of PBMCs. The receptors were gathered from a woman aged 40 to 50 in good health and CMV-seronegative. Both conserved end residues are part of each CDR3. The D gene is left open where the match is weak. Part of the rows lack a size; the others show once, few, many or a class for expanded clones.

clone_size,v_call,j_call,d_call,cdr3_aa,cdr3_nt
NA,TRBV14,TRBJ1-1,TRBD1,CASSQVRLRTGSEAFF,TGTGCCAGCAGCCAAGTACGGCTGCGGACAGGGTCTGAAGCTTTCTTT
NA,TRBV6-6,TRBJ2-4,TRBD1,CASSQLTGGKNIQYF,TGTGCCAGCAGTCAATTAACAGGGGGCAAAAACATTCAGTACTTC
NA,TRBV19,TRBJ2-5,NA,CASSIRRQEIQTQYF,TGTGCCAGTAGTATACGGCGACAGGAGATTCAGACCCAGTACTTC
NA,TRBV18,TRBJ1-2,NA,CASSPASGGYGYTF,TGTGCCAGCTCACCGGCCTCAGGAGGCTATGGCTACACCTTC
NA,TRBV7-2,TRBJ1-2,NA,CASSPSGRAGGYTF,TGTGCCAGCAGCCCCTCCGGCAGGGCCGGTGGCTACACCTTC
NA,TRBV30,TRBJ1-5,TRBD1,CAWSRQGPNQPQHF,TGTGCCTGGAGTAGACAGGGGCCCAATCAGCCCCAGCATTTT
NA,TRBV11-2,TRBJ2-7,NA,CASSPRSYEQYF,TGTGCCAGCAGCCCCAGATCCTACGAGCAGTACTTC
NA,TRBV10-3,TRBJ1-1,NA,CAISEYNGLTGGLVNTEAFF,TGTGCCATCAGTGAGTATAATGGGTTAACGGGGGGCCTGGTGAACACTGAAGCTTTCTTT
once,TRBV28,TRBJ1-5,TRBD1,CASKGAGGHQPQHF,TGTGCCAGCAAGGGGGCAGGGGGCCATCAGCCCCAGCATTTT
NA,TRBV15,TRBJ2-1,TRBD2,CATSGQREASQFF,TGTGCCACCAGCGGTCAGCGGGAGGCTTCTCAGTTCTTC
NA,TRBV11-1,TRBJ2-7,TRBD2,CASSGREREGPSAEQYF,TGTGCCAGCAGCGGGCGGGAGCGGGAGGGCCCGTCGGCCGAGCAGTACTTC
once,TRBV2,TRBJ2-5,TRBD1,CASSEAQGARETQYF,TGTGCCAGCAGTGAAGCACAGGGGGCTAGGGAGACCCAGTACTTC
few,TRBV15,TRBJ2-3,TRBD1,CATSRDRGQGRDTQYF,TGTGCCACCAGCAGAGATAGAGGACAGGGACGGGATACGCAGTATTTT
NA,TRBV5-1,TRBJ1-1,NA,CASSGRGQLGTEAFF,TGCGCCAGCAGCGGTAGGGGTCAACTGGGGACTGAAGCTTTCTTT
NA,TRBV5-1,TRBJ1-2,NA,CASSHERRAGSGNYGYTF,TGCGCCAGCAGCCACGAACGTCGAGCCGGGTCGGGGAACTATGGCTACACCTTC
NA,TRBV5-1,TRBJ1-4,NA,CASSPGGNNEKLFF,TGCGCCAGCAGCCCCGGGGGAAATAATGAAAAACTGTTTTTT
NA,TRBV7-9,TRBJ2-3,TRBD2,CASSLSGTSTDTQYF,TGTGCCAGCAGCCTTAGCGGGACTAGCACAGATACGCAGTATTTT
NA,TRBV7-9,TRBJ1-1,NA,CASSSPGQPNTEAFF,TGTGCCAGCAGCTCCCCTGGACAGCCAAACACTGAAGCTTTCTTT
NA,TRBV6-5,TRBJ1-4,NA,CASSLTGGRGEKLFF,TGTGCCAGCAGTTTAACAGGAGGACGGGGGGAAAAACTGTTTTTT
NA,TRBV21-1,TRBJ1-5,NA,CASSEKGHSSNQPQHF,TGTGCCAGCAGCGAAAAGGGACACAGTAGCAATCAGCCCCAGCATTTT
once,TRBV5-1,TRBJ1-4,TRBD1,CASSLGAGQGAPEKLFF,TGCGCCAGCAGCTTGGGGGCCGGACAGGGGGCTCCCGAAAAACTGTTTTTT
NA,TRBV11-2,TRBJ1-3,NA,CASSPGHTSGNTIYF,TGTGCCAGCAGCCCGGGACATACCTCTGGAAACACCATATATTTT
NA,TRBV12-5,TRBJ2-1,NA,CASGSPGLVDSADYNEQFF,TGTGCTAGTGGTTCTCCGGGACTCGTAGACTCCGCCGACTACAATGAGCAGTTCTTC
NA,TRBV6-4,TRBJ2-2,TRBD1,CASSENAGGTGELFF,TGTGCCAGCAGTGAAAACGCAGGGGGCACCGGGGAGCTGTTTTTT
NA,TRBV27,TRBJ2-1,TRBD2,CASSFLLAGGYNEQFF,TGTGCCAGCAGTTTCCTCCTAGCGGGAGGGTACAATGAGCAGTTCTTC
NA,TRBV7-6,TRBJ1-1,NA,CASSAGGALNTEAFF,TGTGCCAGCAGTGCCGGTGGGGCCCTGAACACTGAAGCTTTCTTT
NA,TRBV27,TRBJ2-1,TRBD1,CASSLRRGLDEQFF,TGTGCCAGCAGTTTACGCAGGGGGCTGGATGAGCAGTTCTTC
NA,TRBV18,TRBJ1-4,TRBD1,CASSPEFGTGAEKLFF,TGTGCCAGCTCACCAGAGTTCGGGACAGGGGCTGAAAAACTGTTTTTT
NA,TRBV18,TRBJ2-7,TRBD1,CASSQGTGVSGEQYF,TGTGCCAGCTCGCAGGGGACAGGGGTGTCGGGGGAGCAGTACTTC
NA,TRBV6-1,TRBJ2-4,NA,CASSAPSSGNIQYF,TGTGCCAGCAGTGCTCCAAGTTCAGGAAACATTCAGTACTTC
NA,TRBV7-9,TRBJ2-7,NA,CASREEIGTAGDDYEQYF,TGTGCCAGCAGAGAGGAAATAGGGACAGCGGGGGACGACTACGAGCAGTACTTC
once,TRBV19,TRBJ1-2,NA,CASSIDASGNYGYTF,TGTGCCAGTAGTATAGACGCGAGCGGTAACTATGGCTACACCTTC
NA,TRBV15,TRBJ2-3,TRBD2,CATSRMTSGIDTQYF,TGTGCCACCAGCAGGATGACTAGCGGGATAGATACGCAGTATTTT
NA,TRBV7-9,TRBJ1-2,TRBD1,CASSFGGQGVGYTF,TGTGCCAGCAGCTTTGGGGGACAGGGGGTTGGCTACACCTTC
few,TRBV5-1,TRBJ1-1,TRBD1,CASSPGQGKTEAFF,TGCGCCAGCAGCCCCGGACAGGGAAAAACTGAAGCTTTCTTT
NA,TRBV19,TRBJ1-1,NA,CASSIAQGTRLTEAFF,TGTGCCAGTAGTATAGCTCAGGGAACCCGTCTCACTGAAGCTTTCTTT
NA,TRBV28,TRBJ2-7,TRBD1,CASSAPHRGRNEQYF,TGTGCCAGCAGTGCGCCCCATAGGGGGCGCAACGAGCAGTACTTC
once,TRBV28,TRBJ2-2,TRBD1,CASSLSAGTGDTGELFF,TGTGCCAGCAGTTTATCTGCCGGGACAGGGGACACCGGGGAGCTGTTTTTT
NA,TRBV9,TRBJ1-5,NA,CASSVGGGQQPQHF,TGTGCCAGCAGCGTAGGAGGGGGTCAACAGCCCCAGCATTTT
NA,TRBV2,TRBJ1-2,TRBD1,CASSATRDSYIYGYTF,TGTGCCAGCAGTGCAACCCGGGACAGCTACATCTATGGCTACACCTTC
NA,TRBV5-6,TRBJ1-2,NA,CASSLSGIHGYTF,TGTGCCAGCAGCTTGTCAGGGATTCATGGCTACACCTTC
NA,TRBV5-1,TRBJ2-7,TRBD2,CASSLGSGRIYEQYF,TGCGCCAGCAGCTTGGGGAGCGGGAGAATCTACGAGCAGTACTTC
NA,TRBV29-1,TRBJ2-5,TRBD1,CSVERDRGETQYF,TGCAGCGTTGAGAGGGACAGGGGGGAGACCCAGTACTTC
NA,TRBV4-2,TRBJ2-7,TRBD2,CASSQDQALAGREQYF,TGTGCCAGCAGCCAAGACCAAGCACTAGCGGGACGCGAGCAGTACTTC
NA,TRBV7-9,TRBJ1-1,NA,CASSSRLGSTEAFF,TGTGCCAGCAGCTCCAGGTTGGGTTCCACTGAAGCTTTCTTT
NA,TRBV29-1,TRBJ1-1,NA,CSVAGLGGNTEAFF,TGCAGCGTTGCGGGATTGGGAGGGAACACTGAAGCTTTCTTT
NA,TRBV7-9,TRBJ1-5,NA,CASSPTGRKGQPQHF,TGTGCCAGCAGCCCCACAGGGCGGAAGGGGCAGCCCCAGCATTTT
NA,TRBV19,TRBJ2-2,TRBD1,CASRTGPTGELFF,TGTGCCAGCAGGACAGGTCCCACCGGGGAGCTGTTTTTT
once,TRBV5-4,TRBJ2-7,TRBD1,CASSLQGADEQYF,TGTGCCAGCAGCTTGCAGGGGGCGGACGAGCAGTACTTC
NA,TRBV29-1,TRBJ1-2,NA,CSVGREDYGYTF,TGCAGCGTTGGCAGGGAAGACTATGGCTACACCTTC
NA,TRBV7-8,TRBJ1-2,NA,CASSLIGYGYGYTF,TGTGCCAGCAGCTTAATCGGGTACGGCTATGGCTACACCTTC
NA,TRBV7-9,TRBJ1-1,NA,CASSQGEAFF,TGTGCCAGCAGCCAGGGAGAAGCTTTCTTT
NA,TRBV2,TRBJ2-1,TRBD2,CASSPGTSGSNEQFF,TGTGCCAGCAGTCCCGGGACTAGCGGGAGCAATGAGCAGTTCTTC